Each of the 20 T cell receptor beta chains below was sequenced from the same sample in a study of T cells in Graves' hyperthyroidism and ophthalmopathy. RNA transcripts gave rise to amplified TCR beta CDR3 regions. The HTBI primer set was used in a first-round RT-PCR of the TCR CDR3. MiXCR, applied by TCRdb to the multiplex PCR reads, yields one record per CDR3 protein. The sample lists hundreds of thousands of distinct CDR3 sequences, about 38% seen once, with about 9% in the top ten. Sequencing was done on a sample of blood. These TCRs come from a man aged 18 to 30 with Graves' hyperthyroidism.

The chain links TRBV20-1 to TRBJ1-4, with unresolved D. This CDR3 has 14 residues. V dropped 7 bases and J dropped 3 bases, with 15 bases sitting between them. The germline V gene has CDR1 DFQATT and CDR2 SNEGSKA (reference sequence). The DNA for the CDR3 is TGCAGTGTCAGTAGCGGACGGGCTAATGAAAAACTGTTTTTT. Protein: CSVSSGRANEKLFF.

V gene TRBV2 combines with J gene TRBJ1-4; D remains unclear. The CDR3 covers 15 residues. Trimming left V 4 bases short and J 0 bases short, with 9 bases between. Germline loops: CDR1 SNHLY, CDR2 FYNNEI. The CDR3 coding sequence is TGTGCCAGCAGTGTCCACAGAGCAACTAATGAAAAACTGTTTTTT. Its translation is CASSVHRATNEKLFF. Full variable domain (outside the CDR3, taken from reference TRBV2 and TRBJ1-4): EPEVTQTPSHQVTQMGQEVILRCVPISNHLYFYWYRQILGQKVEFLVSFYNNEISEKSEIFDDQFSVERPDGSNFTLKIRSTKLEDSAMYFCASSVHRATNEKLFFGSGTQLSVL.

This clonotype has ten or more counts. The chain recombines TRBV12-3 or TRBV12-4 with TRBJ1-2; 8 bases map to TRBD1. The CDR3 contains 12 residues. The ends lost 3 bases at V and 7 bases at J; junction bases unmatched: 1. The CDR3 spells CASSFRGLGYTF. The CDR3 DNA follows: TGTGCCAGCAGTTTCAGGGGGCTTGGCTACACCTTC.

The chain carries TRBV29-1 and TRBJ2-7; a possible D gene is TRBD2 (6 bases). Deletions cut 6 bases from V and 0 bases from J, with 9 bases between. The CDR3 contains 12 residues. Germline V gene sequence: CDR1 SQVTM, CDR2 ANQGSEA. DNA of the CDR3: TGCAGCGTCCCCGGGGGCTCCTACGAGCAGTACTTC. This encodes CSVPGGSYEQYF.

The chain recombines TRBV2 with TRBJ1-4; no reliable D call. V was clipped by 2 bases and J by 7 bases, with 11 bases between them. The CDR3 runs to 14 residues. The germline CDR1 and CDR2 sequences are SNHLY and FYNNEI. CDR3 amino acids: CASSERGGGEKLFF. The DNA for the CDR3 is TGTGCCAGCAGTGAACGGGGAGGAGGTGAAAAACTGTTTTTT. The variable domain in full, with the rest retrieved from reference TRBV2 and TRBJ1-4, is EPEVTQTPSHQVTQMGQEVILRCVPISNHLYFYWYRQILGQKVEFLVSFYNNEISEKSEIFDDQFSVERPDGSNFTLKIRSTKLEDSAMYFCASSERGGGEKLFFGSGTQLSVL.

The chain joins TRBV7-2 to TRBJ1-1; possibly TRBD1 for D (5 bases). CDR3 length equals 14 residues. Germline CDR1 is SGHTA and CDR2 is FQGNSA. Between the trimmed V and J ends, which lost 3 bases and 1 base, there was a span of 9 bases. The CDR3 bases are TGTGCCAGCAGCTTGGGGGAGGAGAACACTGAAGCTTTCTTT. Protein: CASSLGEENTEAFF. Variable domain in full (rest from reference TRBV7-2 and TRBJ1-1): GAGVSQSPSNKVTEKGKDVELRCDPISGHTALYWYRQSLGQGLEFLIYFQGNSAPDKSGLPSDRFSAERTGGSVSTLTIQRTQQEDSAVYLCASSLGEENTEAFFGQGTRLTVV.

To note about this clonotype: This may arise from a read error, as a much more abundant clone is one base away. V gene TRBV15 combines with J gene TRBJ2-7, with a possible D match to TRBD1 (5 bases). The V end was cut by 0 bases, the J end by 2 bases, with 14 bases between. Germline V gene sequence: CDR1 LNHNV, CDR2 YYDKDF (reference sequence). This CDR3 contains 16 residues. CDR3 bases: TGTGCCACCAGCAGAGATAGGCGACAGCAAGCCTACGAGCAGTACTTC. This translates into CATSRDRRQQAYEQYF.

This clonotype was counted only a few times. CDR3 protein: CASSERNRPYEQYF. CDR3 nucleotides: TGTGCCAGCAGCGAGCGTAACAGGCCCTACGAGCAGTACTTC. V gene TRBV11-1 combines with J gene TRBJ2-7, with D possibly TRBD1 on 5 matching bases. The CDR3 sequence is 14 residues long. CDR1 and CDR2 (germline): SGHAT, FQDESV (reference sequence). The V and J ends lost 5 bases and 2 bases respectively, with 13 bases between them.

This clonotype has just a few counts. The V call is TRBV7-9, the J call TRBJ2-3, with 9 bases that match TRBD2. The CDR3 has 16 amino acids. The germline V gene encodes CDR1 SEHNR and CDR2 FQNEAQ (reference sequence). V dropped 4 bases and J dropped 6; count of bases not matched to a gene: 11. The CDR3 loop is CASSSAGTSTVDTQYF. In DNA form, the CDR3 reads TGTGCCAGCAGCTCAGCCGGGACTAGCACAGTGGATACGCAGTATTTT.

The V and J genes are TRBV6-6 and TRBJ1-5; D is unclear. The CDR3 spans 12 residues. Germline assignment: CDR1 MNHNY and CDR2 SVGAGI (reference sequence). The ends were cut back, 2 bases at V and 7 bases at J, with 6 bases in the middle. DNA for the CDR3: TGTGCCAGCAGTTACCGCGAACAGCCCCAGCATTTT. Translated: CASSYREQPQHF.

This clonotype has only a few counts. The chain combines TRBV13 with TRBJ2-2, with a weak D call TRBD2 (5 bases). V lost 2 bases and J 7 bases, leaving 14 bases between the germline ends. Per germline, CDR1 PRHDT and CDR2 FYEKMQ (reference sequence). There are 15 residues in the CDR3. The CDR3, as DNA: TGTGCCAGCAGCTTATGGCGGGCGAGCCTCGGGGAGCTGTTTTTT. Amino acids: CASSLWRASLGELFF.

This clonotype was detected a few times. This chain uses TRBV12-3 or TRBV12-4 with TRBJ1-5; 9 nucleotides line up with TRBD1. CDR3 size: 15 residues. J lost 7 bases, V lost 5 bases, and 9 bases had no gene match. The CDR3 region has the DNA TGTGCCAGCAGTACCGGGACAGGGTTAAGGCAGCCCCAGCATTTT. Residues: CASSTGTGLRQPQHF.

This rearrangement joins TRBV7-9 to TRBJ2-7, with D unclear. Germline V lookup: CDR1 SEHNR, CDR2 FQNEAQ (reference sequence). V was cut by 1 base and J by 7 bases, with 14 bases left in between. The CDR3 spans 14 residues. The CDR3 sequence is CASSLGLPGKEQYF. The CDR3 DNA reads TGTGCCAGCAGCTTAGGCCTGCCTGGGAAGGAGCAGTACTTC.

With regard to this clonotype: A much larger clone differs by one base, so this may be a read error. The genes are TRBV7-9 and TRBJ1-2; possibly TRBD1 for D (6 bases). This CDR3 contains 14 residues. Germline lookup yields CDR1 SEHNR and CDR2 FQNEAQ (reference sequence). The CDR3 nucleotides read TGTGGCAGCAGATCGGCGGGGGGGGCAGGTGGCTACACCTTC. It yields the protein CGSRSAGGAGGYTF.

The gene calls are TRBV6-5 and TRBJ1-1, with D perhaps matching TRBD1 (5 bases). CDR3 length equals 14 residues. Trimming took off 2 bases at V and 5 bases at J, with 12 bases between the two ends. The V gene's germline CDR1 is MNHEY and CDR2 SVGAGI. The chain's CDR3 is CASSYGGGGTEAFF. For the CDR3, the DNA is TGTGCCAGCAGTTACGGGGGGGGTGGGACTGAAGCTTTCTTT.

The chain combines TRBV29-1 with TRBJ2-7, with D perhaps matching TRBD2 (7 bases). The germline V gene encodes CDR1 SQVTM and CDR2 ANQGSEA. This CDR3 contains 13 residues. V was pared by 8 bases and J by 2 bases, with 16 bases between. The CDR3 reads CSILTGGPYEQYF. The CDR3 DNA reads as TGCAGCATACTAACGGGGGGCCCCTACGAGCAGTACTTC.

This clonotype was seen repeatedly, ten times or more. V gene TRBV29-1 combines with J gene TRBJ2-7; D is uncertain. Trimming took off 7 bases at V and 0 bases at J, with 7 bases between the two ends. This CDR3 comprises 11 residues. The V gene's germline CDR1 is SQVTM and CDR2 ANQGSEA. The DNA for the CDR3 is TGCAGCGCTTTGTACTCCTACGAGCAGTACTTC. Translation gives CSALYSYEQYF.

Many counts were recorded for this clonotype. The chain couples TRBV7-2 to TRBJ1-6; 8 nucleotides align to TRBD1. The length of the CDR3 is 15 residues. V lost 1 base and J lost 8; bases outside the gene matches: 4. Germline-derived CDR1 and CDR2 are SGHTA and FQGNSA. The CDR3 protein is CASSLGTGPHSPLHF. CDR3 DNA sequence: TGTGCCAGCAGCTTAGGGACAGGGCCCCATTCACCCCTCCACTTT.

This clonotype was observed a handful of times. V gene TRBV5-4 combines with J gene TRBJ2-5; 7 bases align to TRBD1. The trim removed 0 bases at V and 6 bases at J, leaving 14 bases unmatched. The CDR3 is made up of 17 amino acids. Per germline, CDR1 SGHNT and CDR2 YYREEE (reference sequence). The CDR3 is CASSLGRTGVTGKTQYF. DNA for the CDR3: TGTGCCAGCAGCTTGGGGAGGACAGGAGTTACCGGGAAGACCCAGTACTTC. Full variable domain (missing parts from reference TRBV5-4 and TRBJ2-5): ETGVTQSPTHLIKTRGQQVTLRCSSQSGHNTVSWYQQALGQGPQFIFQYYREEENGRGNFPPRFSGLQFPNYSSELNVNALELDDSALYLCASSLGRTGVTGKTQYFGPGTRLLVL.

The chain's CDR3 is CASSLNPGSNTEAFF. The CDR3 DNA reads as TGTGCCAGCAGCTTAAACCCGGGGTCGAACACTGAAGCTTTCTTT. The chain is built from TRBV7-3 and TRBJ1-1; D is unresolved. CDR3 length: 15 residues. The V gene lost 1 base and the J gene lost 1 base, with 10 bases spanning the gap. Germline V gene lookup returns CDR1 SGHTA and CDR2 FQGTGA.